This T cell receptor (beta chain) comes out of a study of naive and memory T cell subsets. TCR cDNA received a 3' ligated oligonucleotide that carried a UMI. Input was about 1 to 1,100 ng of DNase-treated total RNA without cell sorting. Amplification of ligated cDNA took four PCR rounds with SP2 and nested alpha and beta constant primers. Blood and skin TCR RNA was reverse transcribed with alpha and beta constant primers. MiXCR, run by TCRdb on the 5' RACE reads, gives a single entry per CDR3 protein. The data hold more than 50,000 distinct CDR3 sequences, with about 7% observed a single time. Study results and limitations: The RNA method is potentially sensitive to activation and differentiation changes.

V lost 4 bases, J lost 0 bases, and 3 bases stayed unmatched. This CDR3 region has 16 residues. The germline gives CDR1 LNHDA, CDR2 SQIVND (reference sequence). There are a few counts of this clonotype. What it recognizes is unknown. This TCR was sampled from a male donor in good health. The rearrangement uses TRBV19 and TRBJ2-6; 7 bases are shared with TRBD1. CDR3: CASSRTGASGANVLTF. The CDR3, as DNA: TGTGCCAGTAGTAGGACAGGAGCCTCTGGGGCCAACGTCCTGACTTTC.